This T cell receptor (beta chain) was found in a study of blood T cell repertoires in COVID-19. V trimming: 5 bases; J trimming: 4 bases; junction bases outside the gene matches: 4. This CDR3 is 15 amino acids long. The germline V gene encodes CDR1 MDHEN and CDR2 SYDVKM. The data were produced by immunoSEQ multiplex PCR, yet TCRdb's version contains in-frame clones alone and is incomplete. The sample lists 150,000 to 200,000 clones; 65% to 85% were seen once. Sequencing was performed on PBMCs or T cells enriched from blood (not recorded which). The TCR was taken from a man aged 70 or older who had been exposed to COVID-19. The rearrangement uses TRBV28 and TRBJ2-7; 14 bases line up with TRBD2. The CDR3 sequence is CASSPGTSGRYEQYF. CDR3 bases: TGTGCCAGCAGTCCAGGGACTAGCGGGAGATACGAGCAGTACTTC.